Here is one TCR beta chain with its context. Losses at the gene ends were 5 bases for V and 2 bases for J; bases not matched to a gene: 9. This CDR3 comprises 15 residues. Germline V gene lookup returns CDR1 MNHEY and CDR2 SMNVEV (reference sequence). This sample stems from a study of cytomegalovirus exposure and HLA in healthy donors. It was with 60 Vbeta and 13 Jbeta primers that the PCR ran. The data were produced by immunoSEQ multiplex PCR, yet TCRdb's version contains in-frame clones alone and is incomplete. The data show about 160,000 clones, with 70% to 85% seen just once and roughly 3.7% held by the top ten.

Sequencing used PBMCs. This TCR derives from a man in his thirties or forties in good health and CMV-seropositive. The rearrangement uses TRBV27 and TRBJ2-7; TRBD2 aligns across 7 bases. The CDR3 DNA reads as TGTGCCAGCAGTGGAGTAGCGGGCGCGACCTACGAGCAGTACTTC. Translation gives CASSGVAGATYEQYF.